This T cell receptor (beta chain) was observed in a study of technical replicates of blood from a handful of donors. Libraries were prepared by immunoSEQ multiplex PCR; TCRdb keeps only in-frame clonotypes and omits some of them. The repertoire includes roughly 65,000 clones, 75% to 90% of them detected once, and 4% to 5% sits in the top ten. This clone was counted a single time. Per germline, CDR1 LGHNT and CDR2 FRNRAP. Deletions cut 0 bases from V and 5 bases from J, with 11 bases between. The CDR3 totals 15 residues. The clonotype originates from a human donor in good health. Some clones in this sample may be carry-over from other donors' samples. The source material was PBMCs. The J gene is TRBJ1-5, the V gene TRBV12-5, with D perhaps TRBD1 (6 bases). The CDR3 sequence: CASGLVQGKYQPQHF. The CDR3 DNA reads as TGTGCTAGTGGTTTGGTACAGGGAAAGTATCAGCCCCAGCATTTT.